This T cell receptor beta chain was obtained from a study of CD8 T cells in Susac syndrome. Findings of the study overall: A relatively small number of individuals underwent TCR sequencing and HLA analysis.

TCR beta was sequenced from blood CD8+ and CD4+ T cells. The TEMRA cells underwent FACS enrichment, while the CD8+ and CD4+ T cells underwent negative isolation. Random hexamers primed reverse transcription of roughly 0.5 to 1 ug RNA. With immunoSEQ multiplex PCR, TCR beta CDR3 was amplified across 54 Vbeta and 13 Jbeta. TCRdb independently ran MiXCR on the immunoSEQ multiplex PCR reads; one entry per CDR3 protein. The sample lists a few hundred thousand distinct CDR3 sequences; 92% were seen once. The V end was cut by 0 bases, the J end by 4 bases, with 12 bases between. From germline, CDR1 is SGHRS and CDR2 YFSETQ. CDR3 length equals 15 residues. As to this clonotype: No antigen is known for it.

The rearrangement links TRBV5-1 to TRBJ2-3; D is unclear. Material for sequencing was CD4+ T cells from PBMCs. This TCR was recovered from a human donor with multiple sclerosis. DNA of the CDR3: TGCGCCAGCAGCTTGGAGGGCGACACCTCAGATACGCAGTATTTT. It is translated as CASSLEGDTSDTQYF. Based on the CDR3 plus reference TRBV5-1 and TRBJ2-3, the full variable domain is KAGVTQTPRYLIKTRGQQVTLSCSPISGHRSVSWYQQTPGQGLQFLFEYFSETQRNKGNFPGRFSGRQFSNSRSEMNVSTLELGDSALYLCASSLEGDTSDTQYFGPGTRLTVL.